This record concerns one TCR beta chain sequence. This sample stems from a study of blood T cells in healthy people across ages. A second PCR, run for about 7 to 11 cycles, used a sample-barcoded 5' primer plus a J-beta primer mix. TCRdb reprocessed the 5' RACE reads with MiXCR, giving one entry per CDR3 protein. This table holds hundreds of thousands of distinct CDR3 sequences, 25% to 30% found once. Extraction yielded at least 5 micrograms of total RNA per sample. The sample taken for sequencing was blood. The receptor comes from a woman between 65 and 79 years old in good health.

CDR3 loop: CASSRKGGYEQYF. The CDR3 DNA sequence: TGTGCCAGCAGTCGAAAGGGGGGTTACGAGCAGTACTTC. The chain has TRBV12-3 or TRBV12-4 and TRBJ2-5; D possibly matches TRBD1 or TRBD2 (6 bases each). The J call may be incorrect, as the DNA end agrees better with TRBJ2-7. The CDR3 sequence is 13 residues long.